Shown below are 12 T cell receptor beta chains from a single sample sequenced in a study of lymphopenia after photon versus proton radiotherapy. Some clones are missing from TCRdb's copy, which holds only in-frame ones; the method was immunoSEQ multiplex PCR. Here the sample spans 150,000 or so clones, 80% to 90% being singletons. Sequencing used peripheral blood, obtained from a patient treated with photon-based radiotherapy. The receptors shown here come from a man in his fifties with gastric cancer.

The chain has TRBV30 and TRBJ1-1; 9 nucleotides align to TRBD1. Germline CDR1 reads GTSNPN; CDR2 reads SVGIG (reference sequence). The trim removed 3 bases at V and 6 bases at J, leaving 2 bases unmatched. The CDR3 spans 12 residues. This CDR3 reads CAWRQGAAEAFF. CDR3 sequence (DNA): TGTGCCTGGAGACAGGGGGCTGCTGAAGCTTTCTTT.

The genes are TRBV19 and TRBJ2-7; TRBD2 might be the D (5 bases). The V gene lost 5 bases and the J gene lost 0 bases, with 11 bases spanning the gap. The germline V gene has CDR1 LNHDA and CDR2 SQIVND (reference sequence). This CDR3 region has 14 residues. The CDR3 DNA sequence: TGTGCCAGTAGTTTTAGCGCAGGCTCCTACGAGCAGTACTTC. It specifies CASSFSAGSYEQYF.

J is TRBJ1-1 and V is TRBV6-5, with D perhaps TRBD1 (5 bases). The CDR3 runs to 15 residues. Germline CDR1 is MNHEY and CDR2 is SVGAGI. Trimming cost V 0 bases and J 8 bases, with 16 bases left between them. This CDR3 reads CASSYSGLTGTEAFF. The CDR3 DNA follows: TGTGCCAGCAGTTACTCGGGTCTTACCGGGACGGAAGCTTTCTTT.

The chain couples TRBV11-2 to TRBJ2-1; the match to TRBD1 covers 8 bases. This CDR3 contains 15 residues. J lost 7 bases, V lost 6 bases, and 11 bases had no gene match. Per germline, CDR1 SGHAT and CDR2 FQNNGV. The chain's CDR3 is CASRSQGVSVNEQFF. The CDR3 coding sequence is TGTGCCAGCAGATCACAGGGGGTCTCCGTTAATGAGCAGTTCTTC. The entire variable domain, with the rest obtained from reference TRBV11-2 and TRBJ2-1, is as follows: EAGVAQSPRYKIIEKRQSVAFWCNPISGHATLYWYQQILGQGPKLLIQFQNNGVVDDSQLPKDRFSAERLKGVDSTLKIQPAKLEDSAVYLCASRSQGVSVNEQFFGPGTRLTVL.

The J gene is TRBJ2-1, the V gene TRBV19; no clear D gene. Trimming removed 3 bases at V and 4 bases at J, with 7 bases between. Germline V gene lookup returns CDR1 LNHDA and CDR2 SQIVND (reference sequence). The CDR3 runs 13 residues. The CDR3 bases are TGTGCCAGTAGTATCGGGCTTTACAATGAGCAGTTCTTC. Its protein is CASSIGLYNEQFF.

V is TRBV7-2 and J is TRBJ1-2; D is possibly TRBD1 (5 bases). Trimming left V 0 bases short and J 6 bases short, with 14 bases between. The CDR3 loop spans 15 amino acids. Germline loops: CDR1 SGHTA, CDR2 FQGNSA. The DNA for the CDR3 is TGTGCCAGCAGCTTAGCCCGTCCCGGGACGGATGGCTACACCTTC. Its translation: CASSLARPGTDGYTF.

This clone has only one observation. This chain uses TRBV30 with TRBJ1-6; the match to TRBD1 covers 7 bases. J was trimmed by 7 bases and V by 3 bases; bases with no gene match: 9. The CDR3 extends over 15 amino acids. The germline V gene has CDR1 GTSNPN and CDR2 SVGIG (reference sequence). Here the CDR3 DNA reads TGTGCCTGGAGACGACAGGGAACAGGGAATTCACCCCTCCACTTT. Amino acid sequence: CAWRRQGTGNSPLHF.

V and J are TRBV30 and TRBJ1-5; TRBD1 aligns across 10 bases. Germline lookup yields CDR1 GTSNPN and CDR2 SVGIG (reference sequence). V lost 1 base and J lost 5; bases outside the gene matches: 2. This CDR3 is built from 14 residues. CDR3 DNA: TGTGCCTGGAGTGCCGGGACAGGGGATCAGCCCCAGCATTTT. Translating it yields CAWSAGTGDQPQHF.

The chain links TRBV5-4 to TRBJ2-1; D remains ambiguous. The V end was cut by 3 bases, the J end by 7 bases, with 11 bases between. Germline V gene lookup returns CDR1 SGHNT and CDR2 YYREEE (reference sequence). The CDR3 runs 13 residues. This chain's CDR3 is CASSWGIRNEQFF. CDR3 bases: TGTGCCAGCAGCTGGGGTATTAGAAATGAGCAGTTCTTC.

CDR3 nucleotides: TGTGCCAGCAGCCGACAGATAAGCTCCTACAATGAGCAGTTCTTC. Translation: CASSRQISSYNEQFF. J is TRBJ2-1 and V is TRBV7-2; the D gene is possibly TRBD1 (5 bases). Trimming stripped 5 bases from V and 0 bases from J, with 11 bases between. The length of the CDR3 is 15 residues. Germline V gene sequence: CDR1 SGHTA, CDR2 FQGNSA.

The chain has TRBV7-5 and TRBJ2-3. TRBV7-5 is an annotated pseudogene. The CDR3 is 15 residues long. CDR3 amino acids: CVRSRRDTGTDTQYF. DNA of the CDR3: TGTGTCAGAAGCAGGAGAGACACTGGCACAGATACGCAGTATTTT.

The rearrangement uses TRBV7-8 and TRBJ1-1, with TRBD1 matching over 7 bases. This CDR3 comprises 13 residues. In germline, CDR1 is SGHVS, CDR2 FQNEAQ. The junction had 10 bases not matched to a gene; V was cut back by 5 bases and J by 10 bases. CDR3 loop: CASSPNSDRVAFF. DNA of the CDR3: TGTGCCAGCAGCCCCAATTCTGACAGGGTAGCTTTCTTT. Variable domain in full (rest from reference TRBV7-8 and TRBJ1-1): GAGVSQSPRYKVAKRGQDVALRCDPISGHVSLFWYQQALGQGPEFLTYFQNEAQLDKSGLPSDRFFAERPEGSVSTLKIQRTQQEDSAVYLCASSPNSDRVAFFGQGTRLTVV.